This T cell receptor (beta chain) was sequenced for a study of OX40 agonist ivuxolimab in advanced cancers. Sequencing used immunoSEQ multiplex PCR; TCRdb keeps in-frame clones, though not all of them. The sample shows fewer than 20,000 clones, around 93% of them seen only once. Sequences were derived from CD4+ or CD8+ T cells sorted from blood, sampled in a trial of the OX40 agonist ivuxolimab. This clonotype was obtained from an adult with an advanced solid tumor such as melanoma, head and neck, liver or kidney cancer.

The CDR3 region is CASSFKQGSYEQYF. As DNA, the CDR3 is TGCGCCAGCAGCTTTAAACAGGGAAGCTACGAGCAGTACTTC. V gene TRBV5-1 combines with J gene TRBJ2-7; a possible D gene is TRBD1 (6 bases). Trimming cost V 2 bases and J 3 bases, with 12 bases left between them. The CDR3 is 14 amino acids. Germline V gene data show CDR1 as SGHRS and CDR2 as YFSETQ. Using reference TRBV5-1 and TRBJ2-7 for the parts outside the CDR3, the full variable domain is KAGVTQTPRYLIKTRGQQVTLSCSPISGHRSVSWYQQTPGQGLQFLFEYFSETQRNKGNFPGRFSGRQFSNSRSEMNVSTLELGDSALYLCASSFKQGSYEQYFGPGTRLTVT.